This T cell receptor (beta chain) came from a study of identical twins. TCRdb re-derived calls from the 5' RACE reads in MiXCR, one entry per CDR3 protein. The sample shows hundreds of thousands of distinct CDR3 sequences, roughly 10% of them seen only once. This clonotype showed up many times. The same sample was also used in a study of yellow fever vaccine responses in identical twins.

The specimen sequenced was CD8+ T cells sorted from blood. The source of this sequence is a woman under 30 in good health.

The chain's CDR3 is CATSYGQGPPAYF. The CDR3 nucleotides read TGTGCCACCAGTTATGGACAGGGGCCCCCCGCTTACTTC. The chain couples TRBV24-1 to TRBJ2-4; 9 bases match TRBD1. The CDR3 contains 13 residues. Germline CDR1 and CDR2: KGHDR and SFDVKD. The V and J ends lost 6 bases and 16 bases, in that order; junction bases with no gene match: 12.